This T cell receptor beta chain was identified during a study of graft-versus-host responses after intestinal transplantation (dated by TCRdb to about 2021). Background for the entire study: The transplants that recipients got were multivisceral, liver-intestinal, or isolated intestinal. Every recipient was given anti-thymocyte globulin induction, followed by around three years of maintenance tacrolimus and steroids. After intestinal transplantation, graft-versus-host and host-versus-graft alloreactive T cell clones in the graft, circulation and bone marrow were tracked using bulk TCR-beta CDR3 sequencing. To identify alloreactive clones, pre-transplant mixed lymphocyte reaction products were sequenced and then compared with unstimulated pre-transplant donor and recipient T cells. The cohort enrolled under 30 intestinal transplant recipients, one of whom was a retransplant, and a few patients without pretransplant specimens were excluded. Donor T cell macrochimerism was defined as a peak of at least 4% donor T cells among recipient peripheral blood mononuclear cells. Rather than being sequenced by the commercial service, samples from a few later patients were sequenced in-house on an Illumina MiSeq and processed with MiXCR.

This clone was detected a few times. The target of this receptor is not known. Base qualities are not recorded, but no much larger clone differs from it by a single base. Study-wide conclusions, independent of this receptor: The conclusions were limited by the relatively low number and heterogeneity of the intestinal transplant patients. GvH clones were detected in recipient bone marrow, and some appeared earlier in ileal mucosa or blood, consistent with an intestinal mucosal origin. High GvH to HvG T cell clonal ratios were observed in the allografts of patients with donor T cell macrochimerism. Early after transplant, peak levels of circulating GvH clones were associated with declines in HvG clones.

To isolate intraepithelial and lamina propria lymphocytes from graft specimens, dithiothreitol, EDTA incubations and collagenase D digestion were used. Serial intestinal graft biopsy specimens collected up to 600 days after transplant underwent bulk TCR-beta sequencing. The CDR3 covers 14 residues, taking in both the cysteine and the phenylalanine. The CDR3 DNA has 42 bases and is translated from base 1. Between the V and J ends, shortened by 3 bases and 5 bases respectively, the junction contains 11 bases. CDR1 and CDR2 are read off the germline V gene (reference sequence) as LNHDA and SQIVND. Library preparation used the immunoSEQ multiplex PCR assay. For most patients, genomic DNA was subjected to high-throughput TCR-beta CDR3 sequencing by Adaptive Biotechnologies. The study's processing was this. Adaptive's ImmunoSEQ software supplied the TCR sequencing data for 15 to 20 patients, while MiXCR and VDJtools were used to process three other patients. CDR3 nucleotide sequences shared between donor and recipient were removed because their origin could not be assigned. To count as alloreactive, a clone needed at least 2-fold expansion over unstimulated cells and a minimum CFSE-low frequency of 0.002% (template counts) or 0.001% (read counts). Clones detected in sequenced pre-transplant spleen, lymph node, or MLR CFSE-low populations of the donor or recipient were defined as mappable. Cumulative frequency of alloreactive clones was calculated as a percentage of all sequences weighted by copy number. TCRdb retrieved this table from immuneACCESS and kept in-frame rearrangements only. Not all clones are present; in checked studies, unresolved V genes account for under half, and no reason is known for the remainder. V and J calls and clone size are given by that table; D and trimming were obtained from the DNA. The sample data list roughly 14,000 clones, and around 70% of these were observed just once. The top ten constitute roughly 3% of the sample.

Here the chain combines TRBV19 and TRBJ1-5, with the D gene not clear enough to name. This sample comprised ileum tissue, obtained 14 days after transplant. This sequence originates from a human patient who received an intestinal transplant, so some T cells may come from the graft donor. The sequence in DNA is TGTGCCAGTAGTATCGGAACAGCCTATCAGCCCCAGCATTTT. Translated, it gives CASSIGTAYQPQHF.